This note documents a single T cell receptor (beta chain) sequence. Losses at the gene ends were 4 bases for V and 1 base for J; bases not matched to a gene: 6. The V gene's germline CDR1 is SGHAT and CDR2 FQNNGV. This CDR3 comprises 17 residues. The data derive from a study of blood T cell repertoires in COVID-19. The assay was immunoSEQ multiplex PCR, and TCRdb's table has in-frame clones only and misses some. The data hold approximately 71,000 clones, with roughly 85% observed a single time. The sequence derives from a man between 60 and 75 years old with active or convalescent COVID-19. This chain joins TRBV11-2 and TRBJ1-3; the match to TRBD1 covers 11 bases. The sample was peripheral blood. This chain's CDR3 is CASSSWTGGASGNTIYF. CDR3 DNA sequence: TGTGCCAGCAGCTCCTGGACAGGGGGCGCGTCTGGAAACACCATATATTTT.